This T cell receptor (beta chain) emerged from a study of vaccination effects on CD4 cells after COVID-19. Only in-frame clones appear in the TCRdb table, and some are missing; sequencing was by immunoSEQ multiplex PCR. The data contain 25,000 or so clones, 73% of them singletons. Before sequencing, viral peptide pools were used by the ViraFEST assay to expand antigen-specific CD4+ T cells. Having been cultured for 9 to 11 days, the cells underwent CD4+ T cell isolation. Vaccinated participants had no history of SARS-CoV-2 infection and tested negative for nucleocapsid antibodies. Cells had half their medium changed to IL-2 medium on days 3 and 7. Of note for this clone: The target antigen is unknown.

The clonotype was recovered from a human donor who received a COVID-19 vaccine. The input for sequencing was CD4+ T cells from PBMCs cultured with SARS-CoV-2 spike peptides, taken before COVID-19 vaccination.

As DNA, the CDR3 is TGTGCCAGCACCCTATTCGTCTCTGGGGCCAACGTCCTGACTTTC. The encoded protein is CASTLFVSGANVLTF. The rearrangement joins TRBV7-9 to TRBJ2-6; no firm D call. Trimming took off 7 bases at V and 0 bases at J, with 10 bases between the two ends. Germline CDR1 reads SEHNR; CDR2 reads FQNEAQ (reference sequence). This CDR3 spans 15 amino acids.